Below, 15 T cell receptor beta chains from the same sample are listed, as sequenced in a study of T-cell memory formation after mild COVID-19. In TCRdb, the 5' RACE reads were re-called with MiXCR into one record per CDR3 protein. The profile shows around 120,000 distinct CDR3 sequences, approximately 15% of them singletons. The sequencing input was PBMCs or a T cell subset sorted from them (not recorded which). These receptors were obtained from an adult woman who had mild COVID-19 (a few samples of this study predate the infection). Cell type and time point are not known.

In regard to this clonotype: At one end, the junction sequence differs from germline, possibly due to a read error. The J gene is TRBJ2-1, the V gene TRBV12-3 or TRBV12-4; TRBD2 is a possible D gene (7 bases). The CDR3 loop spans 12 amino acids. CDR3 region: CASTLGGARMFF. The CDR3 bases are TGTGCCAGCACTTTAGGGGGGGCAAGGATGTTCTTC.

This clonotype turned up a few times. The chain is built from TRBV5-1 and TRBJ2-7; the D gene is possibly TRBD1 (5 bases). The germline V gene has CDR1 SGHRS and CDR2 YFSETQ. V gave up 0 bases and J gave up 3 bases, with 10 bases separating them. The CDR3 runs to 14 residues. CDR3 in DNA: TGCGCCAGCAGCTTGGCCAGGGTGGACTACGAGCAGTACTTC. This codes for CASSLARVDYEQYF.

This clonotype was detected many times. The gene calls are TRBV12-3 or TRBV12-4 and TRBJ2-7; D call uncertain. V lost 1 base and J lost 3, with 7 bases in between. The CDR3 has 13 amino acids. DNA for the CDR3: TGTGCCAGCAGTTTAGACCCGTTCTACGAGCAGTACTTC. It is translated as CASSLDPFYEQYF.

The rearrangement uses TRBV15 and TRBJ2-7; 7 bases fit TRBD1. The CDR3 contains 18 residues. After removal of 0 bases from V and 2 bases from J, the junction contained 13 bases not matched to a gene. CDR1 is LNHNV, CDR2 YYDKDF, per germline (reference sequence). The DNA for the CDR3 is TGTGCCACCAGCAGAGATCGGGCACGGACAGGCACCCCCTACGAGCAGTACTTC. Protein product: CATSRDRARTGTPYEQYF.

This clonotype was counted a few times. This chain uses TRBV2 with TRBJ2-7; a weak D match, TRBD1 (6 bases). The germline V gene encodes CDR1 SNHLY and CDR2 FYNNEI. This CDR3 has 14 amino acids. Trimming left V 3 bases short and J 3 bases short, with 12 bases between. CDR3 coding DNA: TGTGCCAGCAGTGAGGGGGCGGGTATCTACGAGCAGTACTTC. Translation gives CASSEGAGIYEQYF.

This clonotype was recorded a few times. The rearrangement joins TRBV12-3 or TRBV12-4 to TRBJ2-1; 8 bases fit TRBD1. V shed 4 bases and J 6 bases; nucleotides not matched to a gene: 8. The CDR3 runs 15 residues. This CDR3 reads CASSSVGQGFNEQFF. CDR3 in DNA: TGTGCCAGCAGTTCAGTCGGACAGGGATTCAATGAGCAGTTCTTC.

V and J are TRBV3-1 and TRBJ2-1; 14 bases align to TRBD2. Germline V lookup: CDR1 LGHDT, CDR2 YNNKEL (reference sequence). Trimming took 4 bases from V and 12 from J; bases not matched to a gene: 5. The CDR3 totals 14 residues. The CDR3 DNA is TGTGCCAGCAGCCTGGGACTAGCGGGGGTACGGCAGTTCTTC. This translates into CASSLGLAGVRQFF.

The chain carries TRBV7-6 and TRBJ1-1; D is ambiguous. V gave up 3 bases and J gave up 1 base, with 9 bases separating them. The CDR3 runs 14 residues. CDR1 and CDR2 (germline): SGHVS, FNYEAQ. The DNA for the CDR3 is TGTGCCAGCAGCTTCGGACGGGAGAACACTGAAGCTTTCTTT. This translates into CASSFGRENTEAFF.

This chain links TRBV12-3 or TRBV12-4 with TRBJ1-2; unclear D gene. V was cut by 2 bases and J by 11 bases, with 12 bases left in between. The CDR3 covers 12 residues. CDR3: CASSLPLREYTF. The DNA for the CDR3 is TGTGCCAGCAGTTTACCCCTGAGGGAATACACCTTC.

The J gene is TRBJ1-4, the V gene TRBV7-8, with D perhaps TRBD1 (5 bases). The germline gives CDR1 SGHVS, CDR2 FQNEAQ. Trimming removed 4 bases from V and 5 bases from J, with 14 bases in between. The CDR3 loop spans 15 amino acids. The CDR3 DNA reads TGTGCCAGCAGCTCCAGGGACGGTAGGAATGAAAAACTGTTTTTT. Amino acids: CASSSRDGRNEKLFF.

As regards this clonotype: One end of the junction varies from germline; a read error may be responsible. The chain employs TRBV6-2 or TRBV6-3 and TRBJ2-7, with 7 bases that match TRBD2. The CDR3 contains 15 residues. CDR1 is MNHEY and CDR2 is SVGEGT in the germline V gene. The CDR3 DNA follows: TGTGCCAGCAGTAACTCGGGGAGCGGGGAGTACGAGCAGTACTTC. Translated: CASSNSGSGEYEQYF.

This rearrangement joins TRBV20-1 to TRBJ2-3; TRBD2 matches 9 bases. There are 13 residues in the CDR3. V shed 7 bases, J shed 3 bases, and the junction held 5 bases outside the gene matches. The germline V gene encodes CDR1 DFQATT and CDR2 SNEGSKA (reference sequence). The CDR3 here is CSVHSGRTDTQYF. The CDR3 DNA is TGCAGTGTTCATAGCGGGAGAACAGATACGCAGTATTTT.

The V gene is TRBV4-1, the J gene TRBJ2-5; D is undetermined. Trimming pared 2 bases from V and 2 bases from J, leaving 9 bases between. Germline loops: CDR1 MGHRA, CDR2 YSYEKL. The CDR3 is made up of 14 amino acids. The CDR3 reads CASSQNNKQETQYF. CDR3 nucleotides: TGCGCCAGCAGCCAAAATAACAAGCAAGAGACCCAGTACTTC.

V and J are TRBV7-2 and TRBJ2-7; D is unresolved. The CDR3 sequence is 11 residues long. Germline CDR1 SGHTA, CDR2 FQGNSA. Trimming pared 6 bases from V and 1 base from J, leaving 4 bases between. DNA for the CDR3: TGTGCCAGCAGGAATTCCTACGAGCAGTACTTC. This translates into CASRNSYEQYF.

This clonotype was observed a handful of times. The rearrangement links TRBV7-9 to TRBJ2-1, with D unresolved. Germline V CDR1 and CDR2: SEHNR, FQNEAQ (reference sequence). The CDR3 loop spans 16 amino acids. Trimming took 5 bases from V and 7 from J, leaving 21 bases between them. CDR3 loop: CASSATGPAVWNEQFF. The CDR3 DNA reads as TGTGCCAGCAGCGCAACCGGGCCGGCGGTTTGGAATGAGCAGTTCTTC.